This T cell receptor beta chain was profiled in a study of OX40 agonist ivuxolimab in advanced cancers. Study findings and constraints: Antigens targeted by the expanded peripheral T cells were not determined.

Sequencing was performed with immunoSEQ multiplex PCR; in TCRdb, only in-frame clones are kept and a portion is missing. The sample lists about 67,000 clones, 85% seen once, with roughly 2% in the top ten. In regard to this clone: Its matching antigen is unknown.

The sampling schedule covered blood at baseline, cycle 4 day 1, and cycle 7 day 1. The sequencing here drew on CD4+ or CD8+ T cells sorted from blood, taken in a trial of the OX40 agonist ivuxolimab. This sequence was found in an adult with an advanced solid tumor such as melanoma, head and neck, liver or kidney cancer.

The DNA for the CDR3 is TGTGCCAGCAGCCCGCCGAAGGAAACTTACTATGGCTACACCTTC. It yields the protein CASSPPKETYYGYTF. The chain has TRBV5-6 and TRBJ1-2; D not resolved. Trimming pared 4 bases from V and 3 bases from J, leaving 16 bases between. Germline CDR1 and CDR2: SGHDT and YYEEEE. The length of the CDR3 is 15 residues. Complete variable domain (other parts from reference TRBV5-6 and TRBJ1-2): DAGVTQSPTHLIKTRGQQVTLRCSPKSGHDTVSWYQQALGQGPQFIFQYYEEEERQRGNFPDRFSGHQFPNYSSELNVNALLLGDSALYLCASSPPKETYYGYTFGSGTRLTVV.